What follows are 32 T cell receptor beta chains derived from one specimen sequenced in a study of blood T cell repertoires in COVID-19. Produced via immunoSEQ multiplex PCR; TCRdb's table is partial and in-frame only. This table has 310,000 or so clones, roughly 86% appearing once. Sequenced material: PBMCs or T cells enriched from blood (not recorded which). Receptor source: a young woman who had recovered from COVID-19.

The V call is TRBV28, the J call TRBJ2-7; 7 bases fit TRBD1. This CDR3 has 16 amino acids. Looked up from germline, CDR1 is MDHEN and CDR2 is SYDVKM. V shed 5 bases, J shed 4 bases, and the junction held 14 bases outside the gene matches. The CDR3 nucleotides read TGTGCCAGCAGTACAATCAGGGGGTGGGGTGGTTACGAGCAGTACTTC. Translating it yields CASSTIRGWGGYEQYF.

The V call is TRBV11-1, the J call TRBJ1-5; TRBD1 matches at 7 bases. This CDR3 contains 13 residues. Germline trimming cut 5 bases from V and 4 bases from J; bases unmatched to any gene: 2. Germline CDR1 SGHAT, CDR2 FQDESV (reference sequence). The DNA of the CDR3 is TGTGCCAGCAGCCGGGACAGAAATCAGCCCCAGCATTTT. Translating it yields CASSRDRNQPQHF.

This chain uses TRBV6-5 with TRBJ1-5, with 7 bases matching TRBD1. Germline V lookup: CDR1 MNHEY, CDR2 SVGAGI. The CDR3 totals 16 residues. J lost 4 bases, V lost 4 bases, and 10 bases had no gene match. The CDR3 coding sequence is TGTGCCAGCAGTTCATCCGGGACAGCAGTAAATCAGCCCCAGCATTTT. Translated: CASSSSGTAVNQPQHF.

This clone was seen a single time. This chain connects TRBV18 to TRBJ1-2, with 8 bases aligning to TRBD1. This CDR3 spans 13 amino acids. Germline V gene lookup returns CDR1 KGHSH and CDR2 LQKENI. The V segment lost 3 bases and the J segment 3 bases; nucleotides outside the gene matches: 0. CDR3: CASSPTGDYGYTF. CDR3 bases: TGTGCCAGCTCACCGACAGGGGACTATGGCTACACCTTC.

This chain joins TRBV5-1 and TRBJ2-7; TRBD1 agrees at 10 bases. This CDR3 has 15 amino acids. Germline V gene data show CDR1 as SGHRS and CDR2 as YFSETQ. Losses at the gene ends were 3 bases for V and 4 bases for J; bases not matched to a gene: 7. The DNA for the CDR3 is TGCGCCAGCAGCTCCGGGACAGGGGTTGCATACGAGCAGTACTTC. It encodes CASSSGTGVAYEQYF. The full variable domain, with the rest looked up from reference TRBV5-1 and TRBJ2-7, is KAGVTQTPRYLIKTRGQQVTLSCSPISGHRSVSWYQQTPGQGLQFLFEYFSETQRNKGNFPGRFSGRQFSNSRSEMNVSTLELGDSALYLCASSSGTGVAYEQYFGPGTRLTVT.

V gene TRBV18 combines with J gene TRBJ2-1, with 10 nucleotides matching TRBD2. The V gene end was trimmed by 0 bases and the J gene end by 7 bases; junction bases not matched to a gene: 3. This CDR3 has 15 amino acids. Per the germline V gene, CDR1 is KGHSH and CDR2 is LQKENI. CDR3 region: CASSPPGLALNEQFF. The CDR3 DNA follows: TGTGCCAGCTCACCACCGGGACTAGCGTTAAATGAGCAGTTCTTC.

The chain combines TRBV10-2 with TRBJ2-1; unclear D gene. This CDR3 contains 13 residues. The V gene's germline CDR1 is WSHSY and CDR2 SAAADI. Between the trimmed V and J ends, which lost 8 bases and 0 bases, there was a span of 8 bases. The CDR3: CASDSSSYNEQFF. CDR3 DNA sequence: TGCGCCAGCGACTCGAGCTCCTACAATGAGCAGTTCTTC.

This chain links TRBV4-3 with TRBJ1-1; D gene ambiguous. V dropped 0 bases and J dropped 1 base, with 12 bases sitting between them. Germline CDR1 reads LGHNA; CDR2 reads YSLEER. The CDR3 runs to 16 residues. Here the CDR3 reads CASSQEVALKNTEAFF. Written as DNA, the CDR3 is TGCGCCAGCAGCCAAGAAGTAGCACTTAAGAACACTGAAGCTTTCTTT.

The rearrangement links TRBV24-1 to TRBJ1-2, with a tentative D call TRBD1 (6 bases). Germline CDR1 and CDR2: KGHDR and SFDVKD. Trimming took 0 bases from V and 10 from J, leaving 8 bases between them. The CDR3 has 12 residues. The CDR3 loop is CATSDLQGPYTF. CDR3 DNA sequence: TGTGCCACCAGTGATTTGCAGGGGCCCTACACCTTC.

The chain couples TRBV27 to TRBJ2-3, with 10 bases fitting TRBD2. The CDR3 has 18 residues. CDR1 is MNHEY and CDR2 is SMNVEV in the germline V gene (reference sequence). J was trimmed by 2 bases and V by 8 bases; bases with no gene match: 16. CDR3 nucleotides: TGTGCCAGCGGAGCGGGGGGGAGCGCGATAACCTACACAGATACGCAGTATTTT. This sequence encodes CASGAGGSAITYTDTQYF.

This chain connects TRBV19 to TRBJ1-1; D gene ambiguous. Per the germline V gene, CDR1 is LNHDA and CDR2 is SQIVND (reference sequence). The CDR3 covers 13 residues. With 3 bases removed from V and 1 base from J, the gap between germline ends came to 6 bases. The CDR3 protein is CASSIAANTEAFF. The DNA for the CDR3 is TGTGCCAGTAGTATCGCGGCGAACACTGAAGCTTTCTTT.

This clone was detected only once. The chain uses TRBV7-2 and TRBJ2-1, with 9 bases lining up with TRBD2. The V gene's germline CDR1 is SGHTA and CDR2 FQGNSA. The CDR3 spans 18 residues. The ends lost 4 bases at V and 5 bases at J; junction bases unmatched: 15. The CDR3 bases are TGTGCCAGCAGCTCATACTTGGGCTCTAGCGGGGTAAACAATGAGCAGTTCTTC. It codes for CASSSYLGSSGVNNEQFF. Using reference TRBV7-2 and TRBJ2-1 for the parts outside the CDR3, the full variable domain is GAGVSQSPSNKVTEKGKDVELRCDPISGHTALYWYRQSLGQGLEFLIYFQGNSAPDKSGLPSDRFSAERTGGSVSTLTIQRTQQEDSAVYLCASSSYLGSSGVNNEQFFGPGTRLTVL.

This clone was counted once. V is TRBV4-2 and J is TRBJ1-6; the D gene is possibly TRBD1 (5 bases). There are 14 residues in the CDR3. Trimming took off 1 base at V and 10 bases at J, with 11 bases between the two ends. Germline V CDR1 and CDR2: LGHNA, YNFKEQ. The CDR3 region is CASSQVQGGSPLHF. DNA for the CDR3: TGTGCCAGCAGCCAAGTCCAGGGAGGATCACCCCTCCACTTT.

The chain links TRBV10-3 to TRBJ1-5, with 9 positions matching TRBD1. Trimming took 3 bases from V and 6 from J; bases not matched to a gene: 6. Germline CDR1 and CDR2: ENHRY and SYGVKD. The CDR3 has 15 residues. Written as DNA, the CDR3 is TGTGCCATCAGTGAAGGGGACAGGGAGACTCAGCCCCAGCATTTT. Translating it yields CAISEGDRETQPQHF.

In its sample, this clone was seen a few times. The chain links TRBV29-1 to TRBJ1-2, with TRBD1 identical over 8 bases. Looked up from germline, CDR1 is SQVTM and CDR2 is ANQGSEA. The J segment lost 4 bases and the V segment lost 4 bases, leaving 8 bases of the junction unmatched. This CDR3 is built from 14 residues. The CDR3 DNA is TGCAGCGTTGTGACAGGGGCTAGGGGCTATGGCTACACCTTC. This encodes CSVVTGARGYGYTF.

The chain has TRBV7-6 and TRBJ1-5; no reliable D call. Per germline, CDR1 SGHVS and CDR2 FNYEAQ. The CDR3 runs to 15 residues. V lost 5 bases to trimming and J lost 1 base, with 12 bases between them. DNA of the CDR3: TGTGCCAGCAGCGAATACCCGGGGAGCAATCAGCCCCAGCATTTT. Protein sequence: CASSEYPGSNQPQHF.

This chain joins TRBV6-4 and TRBJ1-6, with 10 nucleotides matching TRBD1. V was clipped by 6 bases and J by 13 bases; unmatched bases: 12. CDR3 length: 15 residues. Germline V gene data show CDR1 as MRHNA and CDR2 as SNTAGT. In DNA, the CDR3 is TGTGCCAGCAGCACGTCCGGGACAGGGGAATTTCCCCTCCACTTT. This gives the protein CASSTSGTGEFPLHF.

This clone was detected a few times. V gene TRBV19 combines with J gene TRBJ1-4; D gene ambiguous. The germline CDR1 and CDR2 sequences are LNHDA and SQIVND (reference sequence). The length of the CDR3 is 14 residues. V dropped 7 bases and J dropped 3 bases, with 12 bases sitting between them. CDR3 residues: CASNEPGPNEKLFF. CDR3 bases: TGTGCCAGTAACGAGCCTGGGCCTAATGAAAAACTGTTTTTT.

The rearrangement links TRBV6-5 to TRBJ1-2; tentatively, D is TRBD1 (5 bases). The CDR3 consists of 13 residues. Trimming took 7 bases from V and 7 from J, leaving 16 bases between them. Per germline, CDR1 MNHEY and CDR2 SVGAGI. Here the CDR3 reads CASNPRGFSGYTF. The DNA for the CDR3 is TGTGCCAGCAACCCTCGGGGGTTTTCTGGCTACACCTTC.

The V call is TRBV5-4, the J call TRBJ1-2; TRBD1 matches 7 bases. With 4 bases clipped from V and 8 bases from J, the junction kept 8 bases outside the gene matches. Germline values: CDR1 SGHNT, CDR2 YYREEE (reference sequence). The CDR3 totals 13 residues. DNA for the CDR3: TGTGCCAGCAGCACCGATCCAGGGGGAGGCTACACCTTC. It encodes CASSTDPGGGYTF. Full variable domain (remainder filled in from reference TRBV5-4 and TRBJ1-2): ETGVTQSPTHLIKTRGQQVTLRCSSQSGHNTVSWYQQALGQGPQFIFQYYREEENGRGNFPPRFSGLQFPNYSSELNVNALELDDSALYLCASSTDPGGGYTFGSGTRLTVV.

The chain uses TRBV6-4 and TRBJ1-2, with TRBD1 matching over 7 bases. The junction had 11 bases not matched to a gene; V was cut back by 4 bases and J by 9 bases. The CDR3 covers 14 residues. Germline values: CDR1 MRHNA, CDR2 SNTAGT. CDR3: CASSGEVWTGSYTF. The CDR3 DNA reads as TGTGCCAGCAGTGGAGAAGTATGGACAGGCAGCTACACCTTC.

V is TRBV7-2 and J is TRBJ2-3, with D tentatively TRBD1 (5 bases). This CDR3 has 16 amino acids. The germline gives CDR1 SGHTA, CDR2 FQGNSA. Trimming took 6 bases from V and 2 from J, leaving 18 bases between them. The CDR3: CASSPQGRTPTDTQYF. CDR3 DNA sequence: TGTGCCAGCAGTCCCCAGGGCCGGACGCCCACAGATACGCAGTATTTT.

This clone turned up a few times. The V call is TRBV7-2, the J call TRBJ2-7, with TRBD2 as a possible D gene (5 bases). The CDR3 loop spans 15 amino acids. V was cut by 5 bases and J by 5 bases, with 19 bases left in between. Germline CDR1 and CDR2: SGHTA and FQGNSA. The CDR3 DNA reads TGTGCCAGCAGCCCAGAGGCGGGCCGAGGTAACGAGCAGTACTTC. Its translation is CASSPEAGRGNEQYF.

The rearrangement links TRBV11-2 to TRBJ2-1; 11 nucleotides line up with TRBD2. Germline V gene data show CDR1 as SGHAT and CDR2 as FQNNGV. With 3 bases clipped from V and 4 bases from J, the junction kept 2 bases outside the gene matches. CDR3 size: 15 residues. CDR3 region: CASSLGLADYNEQFF. Here the CDR3 DNA reads TGTGCCAGCAGCTTGGGACTAGCGGATTACAATGAGCAGTTCTTC.

The chain combines TRBV5-6 with TRBJ1-1; TRBD1 matches 7 bases. Germline V gene data show CDR1 as SGHDT and CDR2 as YYEEEE. There are 13 residues in the CDR3. Germline trimming cut 2 bases from V and 5 bases from J; bases unmatched to any gene: 3. CDR3 in DNA: TGTGCCAGCAGCTTAGGGGGCTGGACTGAAGCTTTCTTT. It encodes CASSLGGWTEAFF.

This clone showed up just a few times. The chain uses TRBV4-2 and TRBJ1-2, with 7 bases fitting TRBD1. Looked up from germline, CDR1 is LGHNA and CDR2 is YNFKEQ. The CDR3 has 17 amino acids. V shed 0 bases, J shed 6 bases, and the junction held 13 bases outside the gene matches. CDR3 coding DNA: TGTGCCAGCAGCCAAGACCACACGGGACAGAGACGGGATGGCTACACCTTC. It encodes CASSQDHTGQRRDGYTF.

V gene TRBV7-2 combines with J gene TRBJ1-4, with 7 bases matching TRBD1. Trimming removed 5 bases from V and 3 bases from J; junction bases left unmatched: 6. The CDR3 extends over 15 amino acids. From germline, CDR1 is SGHTA and CDR2 FQGNSA. The CDR3 reads CASSQQGMPNEKLFF. The CDR3 coding sequence is TGTGCCAGCAGCCAACAGGGGATGCCTAATGAAAAACTGTTTTTT.

This rearrangement joins TRBV19 to TRBJ1-4; D not resolved. CDR1 LNHDA and CDR2 SQIVND come from the germline V gene (reference sequence). V gave up 3 bases and J gave up 6 bases, with 11 bases separating them. This CDR3 comprises 14 residues. CDR3 nucleotide sequence: TGTGCCAGTAGTATTGGAGTGGGAGATGAAAAACTGTTTTTT. Amino acid sequence: CASSIGVGDEKLFF.

The chain couples TRBV5-1 to TRBJ2-1; maybe TRBD1 (5 bases). CDR1 SGHRS and CDR2 YFSETQ come from the germline V gene. CDR3 length: 13 amino acids. V gave up 4 bases and J gave up 3 bases, with 8 bases separating them. CDR3 in amino acids: CASSPGIYNEQFF. For the CDR3, the DNA is TGCGCCAGCAGCCCAGGGATCTACAATGAGCAGTTCTTC.

The V gene is TRBV27, the J gene TRBJ1-1; a weak D match, TRBD1 (5 bases). The germline gives CDR1 MNHEY, CDR2 SMNVEV (reference sequence). The V end lost 3 bases, the J end lost 1 base, and 24 bases lay between the germline ends. The CDR3 loop spans 19 amino acids. CDR3 sequence: CASSFSIHAIWTPNTEAFF. The CDR3 nucleotides read TGTGCCAGCAGTTTCTCTATCCACGCAATCTGGACACCGAACACTGAAGCTTTCTTT.

This clone was seen once. This chain's CDR3 is CASSLTGLAVYNEQFF. The DNA for the CDR3 is TGTGCCAGCAGCTTAACAGGACTAGCCGTGTACAATGAGCAGTTCTTC. The chain has TRBV11-1 and TRBJ2-1, with 8 bases lining up with TRBD2. The V and J ends lost 2 bases and 4 bases, in that order; junction bases with no gene match: 7. The V gene's germline CDR1 is SGHAT and CDR2 FQDESV (reference sequence). The CDR3 is 16 amino acids.

The rearrangement uses TRBV5-1 and TRBJ1-4, with no clear D. This CDR3 contains 13 residues. V was cut by 5 bases and J by 6 bases, with 11 bases left in between. The germline CDR1 and CDR2 sequences are SGHRS and YFSETQ. The CDR3 nucleotides are TGCGCCAGCAGATCGGGGATGGATGAAAAACTGTTTTTT. Amino acids: CASRSGMDEKLFF. Full variable domain (remainder filled in from reference TRBV5-1 and TRBJ1-4): KAGVTQTPRYLIKTRGQQVTLSCSPISGHRSVSWYQQTPGQGLQFLFEYFSETQRNKGNFPGRFSGRQFSNSRSEMNVSTLELGDSALYLCASRSGMDEKLFFGSGTQLSVL.